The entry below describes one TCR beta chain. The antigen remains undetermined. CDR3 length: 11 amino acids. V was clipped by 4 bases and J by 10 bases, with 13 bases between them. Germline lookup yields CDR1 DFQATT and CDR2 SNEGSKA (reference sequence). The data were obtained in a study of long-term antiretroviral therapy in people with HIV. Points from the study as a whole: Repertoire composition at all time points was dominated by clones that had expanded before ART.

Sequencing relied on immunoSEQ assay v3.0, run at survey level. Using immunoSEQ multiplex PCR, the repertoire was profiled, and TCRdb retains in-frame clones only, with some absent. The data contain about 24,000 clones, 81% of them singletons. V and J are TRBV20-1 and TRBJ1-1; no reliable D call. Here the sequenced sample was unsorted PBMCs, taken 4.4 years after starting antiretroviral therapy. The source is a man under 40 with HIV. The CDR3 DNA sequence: TGCAGTGCTACCCCGGGTAGGGCAGCTTTCTTT. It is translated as CSATPGRAAFF.